The 32 T cell receptor beta chains below all came from one sample that was sequenced in a study of T cell repertoires in cytomegalovirus infection. The antigens for these receptors are not known. TCRdb itself ran the reads through MiXCR, one entry per CDR3 protein. The sample shows about 360,000 distinct CDR3 sequences, around a third of them seen only once. This specimen consisted of cultured PBMCs, obtained from culture after CMV antigen stimulation. The receptors derive from a human donor in good health (CMV status not recorded). Some clones in this sample may be carry-over from other donors' samples.

This clonotype came up a few times. The CDR3 here is CASSLSEKGEQFF. The CDR3 nucleotides are TGCGCCAGCAGCTTGAGTGAAAAGGGTGAGCAGTTCTTC. The chain links TRBV5-1 to TRBJ2-1; D gene unclear. The V gene lost 1 base and the J gene lost 9 bases, with 11 bases spanning the gap. Germline assignment: CDR1 SGHRS and CDR2 YFSETQ. This CDR3 contains 13 residues.

This clonotype was seen many times. The chain uses TRBV7-3 and TRBJ2-3, with D uncertain. The germline V gene encodes CDR1 SGHTA and CDR2 FQGTGA. CDR3 size: 14 residues. Trimming removed 1 base at V and 2 bases at J, with 7 bases between. The CDR3 region is CASSLNQFTDTQYF. The DNA for the CDR3 is TGTGCCAGCAGCTTAAATCAGTTCACAGATACGCAGTATTTT.

The chain carries TRBV11-1 and TRBJ2-1; no clear D. The CDR3 is 15 amino acids. The ends were cut back, 2 bases at V and 3 bases at J, with 11 bases in the middle. CDR1 SGHAT and CDR2 FQDESV come from the germline V gene (reference sequence). CDR3 sequence (DNA): TGTGCCAGCAGCTTACTGGACCGCGTCTACAATGAGCAGTTCTTC. This encodes CASSLLDRVYNEQFF.

This clonotype was found a few times. The genes are TRBV19 and TRBJ1-5, with unresolved D. Germline V gene lookup returns CDR1 LNHDA and CDR2 SQIVND (reference sequence). This CDR3 region has 15 residues. The V end lost 3 bases, the J end lost 0 bases, and 9 bases lay between the germline ends. The CDR3 DNA reads TGTGCCAGTAGTATTACAGCTTATAGCAATCAGCCCCAGCATTTT. It yields the protein CASSITAYSNQPQHF.

This clonotype has a handful of counts. The chain carries TRBV7-7 and TRBJ2-1; 10 bases line up with TRBD2. Germline V CDR1 and CDR2: SSHAT, FNYEAQ (reference sequence). V gave up 4 bases and J gave up 10 bases; unmatched junction bases: 4. The CDR3 length is 13 residues. The CDR3 sequence: CASSSSGSEEQFF. The DNA of the CDR3 is TGTGCCAGCAGCTCTAGCGGGAGTGAGGAGCAGTTCTTC.

The J gene is TRBJ2-7, the V gene TRBV24-1; 8 nucleotides align to TRBD2. The CDR3 extends over 16 amino acids. The trim removed 5 bases at V and 3 bases at J, leaving 11 bases unmatched. Germline-derived CDR1 and CDR2 are KGHDR and SFDVKD. The CDR3 DNA sequence: TGTGCCACCAGTGGGGCTAGCGGGTTCCCTATCTACGAGCAGTACGTC. This codes for CATSGASGFPIYEQYV.

The chain employs TRBV19 and TRBJ2-2; 9 bases fit TRBD1. The CDR3 contains 14 residues. V lost 6 bases to trimming and J lost 2 bases; unmatched junction nucleotides: 1. The germline V gene has CDR1 LNHDA and CDR2 SQIVND (reference sequence). CDR3 loop: CASRGQGNTGELFF. DNA for the CDR3: TGTGCCAGTAGGGGACAGGGTAACACCGGGGAGCTGTTTTTT.

This clonotype was seen a handful of times. The rearrangement uses TRBV18 and TRBJ2-2; D is tentatively TRBD1 or TRBD2 (5 bases each). This CDR3 is 14 amino acids long. With 3 bases removed from V and 6 bases from J, the gap between germline ends came to 11 bases. Germline CDR1 KGHSH, CDR2 LQKENI. The CDR3 reads CASSPIGTSGELFF. The CDR3 bases are TGTGCCAGCTCACCCATTGGGACGTCCGGGGAGCTGTTTTTT.

This clonotype was counted ten times or more. This chain joins TRBV7-2 and TRBJ2-5, with 8 bases identical to TRBD2. Germline assignment: CDR1 SGHTA and CDR2 FQGNSA. J was trimmed by 5 bases and V by 1 base; bases with no gene match: 6. The CDR3 length is 15 residues. CDR3 bases: TGTGCCAGCAGCTTAGACGGGAGGGCCGGGGAGACCCAGTACTTC. Its protein is CASSLDGRAGETQYF.

In this sample, this clonotype turned up a few times. V is TRBV7-2 and J is TRBJ2-1; TRBD2 might be the D (6 bases). The CDR3 spans 14 residues. Germline V lookup: CDR1 SGHTA, CDR2 FQGNSA. With 4 bases removed from V and 9 bases from J, the gap between germline ends came to 16 bases. Here the CDR3 DNA reads TGTGCCAGCAGCTCCCCTCCCGGGAGCGGTGAGCAGTTCTTC. This gives the protein CASSSPPGSGEQFF.

V and J are TRBV12-3 or TRBV12-4 and TRBJ2-7; perhaps TRBD1 as D (5 bases). V was shortened by 1 base and J by 6 bases, with 16 bases between the two germline ends. The CDR3 is made up of 15 amino acids. CDR3 region: CASSLGQGVRREQYF. For the CDR3, the DNA is TGTGCCAGCAGTTTAGGGCAGGGTGTGCGGCGCGAGCAGTACTTC.

This clonotype was counted only a few times. The chain is built from TRBV6-5 and TRBJ1-5; TRBD1 agrees at 8 bases. There are 14 residues in the CDR3. Trimming cost V 5 bases and J 4 bases; bases outside gene matches: 4. Germline V gene data show CDR1 as MNHEY and CDR2 as SVGAGI. This chain's CDR3 is CASSRTGSNQPQHF. In DNA, the CDR3 is TGTGCCAGCAGTAGGACAGGGAGTAATCAGCCCCAGCATTTT.

This clonotype was counted between two and nine times. DNA for the CDR3: TGTGCCAGCAGCCAGGGTACCCTCGGGGCCGGGGGAAACGAGCAGTACTTC. Its protein is CASSQGTLGAGGNEQYF. The rearrangement joins TRBV4-2 to TRBJ2-7; maybe TRBD2 (6 bases). The CDR3 extends over 17 amino acids. Trimming took 3 bases from V and 5 from J, leaving 23 bases between them. The V gene's germline CDR1 is LGHNA and CDR2 YNFKEQ.

The V call is TRBV7-2, the J call TRBJ1-1; a possible D gene is TRBD1 (6 bases). V lost 9 bases, J lost 8 bases, and 19 bases lay in between. The CDR3 spans 13 residues. CDR1 is SGHTA, CDR2 FQGNSA, per germline. The CDR3 spells CASNARGVLEAFF. For the CDR3, the DNA is TGTGCCAGTAACGCTAGGGGGGTCCTCGAAGCTTTCTTT.

This rearrangement joins TRBV4-1 to TRBJ1-2, with a possible D match to TRBD1 (5 bases). Trimming shortened V by 1 base and J by 7 bases, and 13 bases separated the two germline ends. This CDR3 is built from 14 residues. Germline lookup yields CDR1 MGHRA and CDR2 YSYEKL. Written as DNA, the CDR3 is TGCGCCAGCAGCCAAGTGGGAGGGGAGGGTGGCTACACCTTC. This translates into CASSQVGGEGGYTF.

J is TRBJ2-1 and V is TRBV4-2; TRBD2 agrees at 7 bases. The CDR3 is 15 residues long. V dropped 1 base and J dropped 4; count of bases not matched to a gene: 4. In germline, CDR1 is LGHNA, CDR2 YNFKEQ. The CDR3 here is CASSQGTRAYNEQFF. In DNA, the CDR3 is TGTGCCAGCAGCCAAGGGACTAGAGCTTACAATGAGCAGTTCTTC.

The chain joins TRBV4-2 to TRBJ2-7, with TRBD2 matching over 7 bases. The CDR3 sequence is 17 residues long. Germline CDR1 is LGHNA and CDR2 is YNFKEQ. J lost 4 bases, V lost 3 bases, and 15 bases had no gene match. CDR3 in DNA: TGTGCCAGCAGCCACCCAGGTCGGCTAGCGGACTCTTACGAGCAGTACTTC. This translates into CASSHPGRLADSYEQYF.

A note on this clonotype: The germline gene is not matched at one end of the junction; a read error may be the cause. This chain links TRBV7-8 with TRBJ1-1; 9 bases match TRBD1. Germline CDR1 is SGHVS and CDR2 is FQNEAQ. The CDR3 is made up of 11 amino acids. CDR3 in amino acids: CASSSGDRVDF. In DNA, the CDR3 is TGTGCCAGCAGCTCGGGGGACAGGGTCGACTTT.

This clonotype was counted between two and nine times. V is TRBV7-4 and J is TRBJ2-1; D is ambiguous. CDR3 length: 13 amino acids. CDR1 is SGHVT, CDR2 SQSDAQ, per germline. V lost 5 bases and J lost 5, with 10 bases in between. The CDR3 DNA follows: TGTGCCAGCAGCGCCCGGACGAACAATGAGCAGTTCTTC. It translates to CASSARTNNEQFF.

V and J are TRBV7-8 and TRBJ1-1; possible D gene TRBD1, 5 bases. The CDR3 consists of 15 residues. Trimming removed 5 bases at V and 6 bases at J, with 19 bases between. CDR1 and CDR2 from the germline V gene are SGHVS and FQNEAQ. The CDR3: CASSALRGRGSEAFF. The DNA for the CDR3 is TGTGCCAGCAGCGCGCTACGGGGGAGGGGCTCTGAAGCTTTCTTT.

In its sample, this clonotype was seen many times. J is TRBJ2-5 and V is TRBV7-2, with D tentatively TRBD2 (6 bases). This CDR3 spans 15 amino acids. From germline, CDR1 is SGHTA and CDR2 FQGNSA. Trimming stripped 2 bases from V and 5 bases from J, with 15 bases between. The CDR3 loop is CASSLQGSGSETQYF. CDR3 bases: TGTGCCAGCAGCTTACAAGGCTCCGGGAGTGAGACCCAGTACTTC.

The rearrangement uses TRBV28 and TRBJ2-6; D is unclear. There are 14 residues in the CDR3. In germline, CDR1 is MDHEN, CDR2 SYDVKM. The germline V and J ends were trimmed by 5 bases and 6 bases, with 11 bases remaining between them. The CDR3 coding sequence is TGTGCCAGCAGTATAACCCGACAGGCCAACGTCCTGACTTTC. Protein sequence: CASSITRQANVLTF.

This clonotype was detected a few times. The chain employs TRBV23-1 and TRBJ1-5; D is unresolved. TRBV23-1 is designated an ORF whose function remains uncertain. This CDR3 contains 16 residues. Deletions cut 0 bases from V and 0 bases from J, with 9 bases between. CDR3 bases: TGCGCCAGCAGTCAATCGAAGGCACATAGCAATCAGCCCCAGCATTTT. Protein: CASSQSKAHSNQPQHF.

This clonotype was counted a few times. The chain combines TRBV11-3 with TRBJ1-2, with TRBD1 matching 9 bases. Germline V CDR1 and CDR2: SGHNT, YENEEA. The CDR3 has 13 residues. V was pared by 4 bases and J by 6 bases, with 3 bases of the junction left unmatched. The CDR3 DNA reads TGTGCCAGCAGCTGGGGACAGGGCAATGGCTACACCTTC. It encodes CASSWGQGNGYTF.

This clonotype was recorded a few times. The chain is built from TRBV6-1 and TRBJ1-1, with unresolved D. V was pared by 5 bases and J by 0 bases, with 19 bases between. The germline V gene encodes CDR1 MNHNS and CDR2 SASEGT. The CDR3 length is 17 residues. The CDR3 is CASSFLSTNFMNTEAFF. In DNA form, the CDR3 reads TGTGCCAGCAGTTTCTTATCGACAAATTTCATGAACACTGAAGCTTTCTTT.

The chain has TRBV10-3 and TRBJ2-5, with a tentative D call TRBD2 (6 bases). This CDR3 spans 13 amino acids. The V and J ends lost 7 bases and 2 bases respectively, with 11 bases between them. The V gene's germline CDR1 is ENHRY and CDR2 SYGVKD. The CDR3 DNA is TGTGCCATCACGGGGGACCGGCAAGAGACCCAGTACTTC. Its protein product is CAITGDRQETQYF.

The V gene is TRBV7-8, the J gene TRBJ2-3; D gene uncertain. With 3 bases removed from V and 6 bases from J, the gap between germline ends came to 7 bases. The CDR3 runs to 12 residues. Germline assignment: CDR1 SGHVS and CDR2 FQNEAQ. DNA for the CDR3: TGTGCCAGCAGCTTGGGGTACGATACGCAGTATTTT. This translates into CASSLGYDTQYF.

The table lists this clonotype with many counts. V usage is TRBV24-1 and J usage is TRBJ2-3, with 10 bases matching TRBD2. This CDR3 comprises 16 residues. The V and J ends lost 5 bases and 1 base, in that order; junction bases with no gene match: 5. Germline assignment: CDR1 KGHDR and CDR2 SFDVKD. The CDR3 region is CATSARTSGGTDTQYF. Written as DNA, the CDR3 is TGTGCCACCAGTGCAAGGACTAGCGGAGGCACAGATACGCAGTATTTT.

A few counts support this clonotype. J is TRBJ2-7 and V is TRBV11-3; tentative D call: TRBD2 (6 bases). Looked up from germline, CDR1 is SGHNT and CDR2 is YENEEA. CDR3 size: 10 residues. Trimming removed 9 bases at V and 6 bases at J, with 9 bases between. CDR3 protein: CARGGSEQYV. Written as DNA, the CDR3 is TGTGCCAGGGGGGGATCCGAGCAGTACGTC.

The chain employs TRBV27 and TRBJ2-4, with a possible D match to TRBD2 (6 bases). CDR3 length: 14 residues. Between the trimmed V and J ends, which lost 2 bases and 8 bases, there was a span of 13 bases. The germline gives CDR1 MNHEY, CDR2 SMNVEV (reference sequence). This CDR3 is CASSLNGRGDIQYF. CDR3 in DNA: TGTGCCAGCAGTTTAAACGGGCGCGGGGACATTCAGTACTTC.

The chain combines TRBV19 with TRBJ1-1, with D possibly TRBD1 on 6 matching bases. CDR1 LNHDA and CDR2 SQIVND come from the germline V gene (reference sequence). CDR3 size: 14 residues. Trimming stripped 3 bases from V and 6 bases from J, with 14 bases between. The CDR3 here is CASSITGMRAEAFF. DNA of the CDR3: TGTGCCAGTAGTATCACAGGGATGAGGGCTGAAGCTTTCTTT.

This clonotype came up many times. The V and J genes are TRBV7-2 and TRBJ1-4; D possibly corresponds to TRBD1 (6 bases). The CDR3 is made up of 13 amino acids. The ends were cut back, 10 bases at V and 8 bases at J, with 17 bases in the middle. Germline CDR1 is SGHTA and CDR2 is FQGNSA. The CDR3 bases are TGTGCCACTAGAAAGGGGGTAAACGAAAAACTGTTTTTT. Protein sequence: CATRKGVNEKLFF.